The source of this T cell receptor (beta chain) is a study of graft-versus-host responses after intestinal transplantation. Study information: Each transplant was multivisceral, liver-intestinal, or isolated intestinal. Every recipient had anti-thymocyte globulin induction and approximately three years of tacrolimus plus steroids. General study points: Researchers found GvH clones in recipient marrow, and some showed up first in ileum or blood. Peak levels of circulating GvH clones tracked with early post-transplant HvG declines.

TCRdb's table, derived via immunoSEQ multiplex PCR, lists solely in-frame clones and lacks some. Of 55,000 to 70,000 clones listed, 90% to 95% are singletons. Trimming removed 6 bases at V and 2 bases at J, with 7 bases between. Germline-derived CDR1 and CDR2 are MNHNS and SASEGT. The length of the CDR3 is 12 residues. A note on this clone: The target antigen is unknown.

The sequence was collected from a human patient who received an intestinal transplant, so some T cells may come from the graft donor. The sequencing here drew on PBMCs, taken roughly 120 days after intestinal transplantation. The chain joins TRBV6-1 to TRBJ1-1; D ambiguous. This chain's CDR3 is CASRWHNTEAFF. CDR3 coding DNA: TGTGCCAGCAGATGGCACAACACTGAAGCTTTCTTT.